These 5 T cell receptor beta chains were sequenced from one sample in a study of T cells in Graves' hyperthyroidism and ophthalmopathy (dated by TCRdb to the late 2010s). Libraries were constructed by multiplex PCR. The sequencer listed for this sample is Illumina HiSeq 2000. TCR beta CDR3 regions were amplified from RNA transcripts. A first-round RT-PCR of the TCR CDR3 used the HTBI primer set with the Qiagen OneStep RT-PCR kit. TCRdb handled the public reads itself, with Q25 trimming in fastp and clone calling in MiXCR, and kept productive beta chains. All rows with the same CDR3 protein become a single entry with the most common DNA and genes. The sample contains about 570,000 distinct CDR3 sequences, more than 45% of them found a single time. The ten largest make up about 20% of the sample. Sample: peripheral blood or thyroid tissue (not recorded which). These receptors were obtained from an adult woman with Graves' disease, either hyperthyroidism or ophthalmopathy (not recorded which).

This clonotype showed up just once. The chain is built from TRBV4-1 and TRBJ1-5; D ambiguous. The CDR3 totals 15 residues. V was trimmed by 0 bases and J by 7 bases, leaving 13 bases between them. CDR1 and CDR2 (germline): MGHRA, YSYEKL. CDR3 nucleotide sequence: TGCGCCAGCAGCCAAGACCCCCGGGGAGTACAGCCCCAGCATTTT. As protein: CASSQDPRGVQPQHF.

V and J are TRBV15 and TRBJ2-3; 7 positions match TRBD2. The CDR3 runs 19 residues. The ends lost 1 base at V and 2 bases at J; junction bases unmatched: 15. Germline CDR1 LNHNV, CDR2 YYDKDF (reference sequence). This chain's CDR3 is CATSRAKASSGDNTDTQYF. The CDR3 nucleotides are TGTGCCACCAGCAGAGCCAAAGCCTCTAGCGGCGACAACACAGATACGCAGTATTTT.

This clonotype has at least ten counts. This chain links TRBV6-1 with TRBJ1-5, with D possibly TRBD1 on 6 matching bases. CDR1 is MNHNS, CDR2 SASEGT, per germline. The V gene lost 0 bases and the J gene lost 2 bases, with 17 bases spanning the gap. The CDR3 contains 18 residues. CDR3 nucleotide sequence: TGTGCCAGCAGTGAAGCCATAACAGGGACGGTGGGCAATCAGCCCCAGCATTTT. It translates to CASSEAITGTVGNQPQHF.

The rearrangement links TRBV7-9 to TRBJ1-2; D not resolved. CDR1 SEHNR and CDR2 FQNEAQ come from the germline V gene (reference sequence). The V and J ends lost 1 base and 8 bases respectively, with 14 bases between them. This CDR3 has 14 amino acids. The CDR3 DNA follows: TGTGCCAGCAGCTTAGGTAGGGCTGCGCACGGCTACACCTTC. Translation gives CASSLGRAAHGYTF. The full variable domain, rest sourced from reference TRBV7-9 and TRBJ1-2, is DTGVSQNPRHKITKRGQNVTFRCDPISEHNRLYWYRQTLGQGPEFLTYFQNEAQLEKSRLLSDRFSAERPKGSFSTLEIQRTEQGDSAMYLCASSLGRAAHGYTFGSGTRLTVV.

For this clonotype: A much larger clone sits a single nucleotide away, making a read error possible. The chain is built from TRBV12-3 or TRBV12-4 and TRBJ1-5; maybe TRBD1 (5 bases). CDR3 size: 14 residues. CDR3 nucleotides: TGTGCCGGCAGCCCCTGGGGGGGAAATCAGCCCCAGCATTTT. Its translation is CAGSPWGGNQPQHF.